This is a list of T cell receptor beta chains from one sample in a study of tumor-infiltrating lymphocytes in primary liver carcinoma. TCRdb reanalysed the multiplex PCR reads using MiXCR and keeps one entry per CDR3 protein. The sample holds about 54,000 distinct CDR3 sequences; about three quarters are singletons and the top ten take around 23%. The source material was liver tumor tissue from sampling region 2. These receptors all come from a man aged 35 to 55 with primary liver carcinoma and hepatitis B virus infection. CDR3s include the opening cysteine and the closing phenylalanine or tryptophan. D genes are given only for firm matches. Only part of the rows carry a size: once, few, many, or a class if the clone is expanded.

D gene: NA
J gene: TRBJ1-2
clone size: NA
V gene: TRBV12-3/TRBV12-4
CDR3 DNA: TGTGCCAGCACCAAGGGGGGAGGCAGCTACACCTTC
CDR3 protein: CASTKGGGSYTF

D gene: TRBD1
J gene: TRBJ2-5
clone size: NA
V gene: TRBV10-2
CDR3 DNA: TGCGCCAGCGGTGAGTCAGACAGGGGAGGAGGGACCCAGTACTTC
CDR3 protein: CASGESDRGGGTQYF

D gene: NA
J gene: TRBJ1-2
clone size: many
V gene: TRBV28
CDR3 DNA: TGTGCCAGCAGTTTAGACGACGGCTACACCTTC
CDR3 protein: CASSLDDGYTF

D gene: NA
J gene: TRBJ2-1
clone size: NA
V gene: TRBV6-6
CDR3 DNA: TGTGCCAGCAGGCTTAGCGTACTTAGCTCCTTCAATGAGAAGTTCTTC
CDR3 protein: CASRLSVLSSFNEKFF

D gene: NA
J gene: TRBJ2-5
clone size: NA
V gene: TRBV10-3
CDR3 DNA: TGTGCCATTAGTGACCCCGACAGGTACCAAGAGACCCAGTACTTC
CDR3 protein: CAISDPDRYQETQYF

D gene: TRBD2
J gene: TRBJ2-7
clone size: NA
V gene: TRBV12-3/TRBV12-4
CDR3 DNA: TGTGCCAGCAGTTCGAGGACGCGAGCGGGAGTCGAACAGTACTTC
CDR3 protein: CASSSRTRAGVEQYF

D gene: NA
J gene: TRBJ1-5
clone size: NA
V gene: TRBV4-1
CDR3 DNA: TGCGCCAGCAGCCGAGGAGTAGGGGACGGCCAGCGCCAGCTTTTT
CDR3 protein: CASSRGVGDGQRQLF

D gene: TRBD1
J gene: TRBJ2-7
clone size: many
V gene: TRBV5-1
CDR3 DNA: TGCGCCAGCAGCTCCGGGACAGGGTTACACGAGCAGTACTTC
CDR3 protein: CASSSGTGLHEQYF

D gene: NA
J gene: TRBJ2-7
clone size: NA
V gene: TRBV7-3
CDR3 DNA: TGTGCCAGCAGACCCAGCGTGGGCTCCTACGAGCAATACTTC
CDR3 protein: CASRPSVGSYEQYF

D gene: NA
J gene: TRBJ1-6
clone size: NA
V gene: TRBV6-6
CDR3 DNA: TGTGCCAGCAATACTACAGGGCGTTCACCCCTCCACTTT
CDR3 protein: CASNTTGRSPLHF

D gene: TRBD1
J gene: TRBJ2-1
clone size: once
V gene: TRBV29-1
CDR3 DNA: TGCAGGGCTCTGAGGGGGACAGGGAACAAAGAGCAGTTCTTC
CDR3 protein: CRALRGTGNKEQFF

D gene: NA
J gene: TRBJ2-2
clone size: NA
V gene: TRBV6-1
CDR3 DNA: TGTGCCAGCAATTCCCACCAGTTGGAGTCCGGGGAGCTGTTTTTT
CDR3 protein: CASNSHQLESGELFF

D gene: NA
J gene: TRBJ1-2
clone size: many
V gene: TRBV7-9
CDR3 DNA: TGTGCCAGCAGGGCCCAGGGGAATGGCTACACCTTC
CDR3 protein: CASRAQGNGYTF

D gene: NA
J gene: TRBJ2-3
clone size: NA
V gene: TRBV11-2
CDR3 DNA: TGTACCGGAGGCGTACGGGAGCCCGCAGATACGCAGTATTTT
CDR3 protein: CTGGVREPADTQYF

D gene: NA
J gene: TRBJ2-5
clone size: many
V gene: TRBV12-3/TRBV12-4
CDR3 DNA: TGTGCCAGCAGTTTATCCTCTCAGGGGGAGACCCAGTACTTC
CDR3 protein: CASSLSSQGETQYF

D gene: NA
J gene: TRBJ2-2
clone size: NA
V gene: TRBV6-5
CDR3 DNA: TGTGCCGACAGTAAACTTAGCTGGACAAACACCGGGGAGCTGTTTTTT
CDR3 protein: CADSKLSWTNTGELFF

D gene: NA
J gene: TRBJ2-5
clone size: NA
V gene: TRBV20-1
CDR3 DNA: TGCAGTGCTAGACCGGCAGGGACCCAGTGCTTC
CDR3 protein: CSARPAGTQCF

D gene: NA
J gene: TRBJ2-5
clone size: NA
V gene: TRBV29-1
CDR3 DNA: TGCAGCGTAGGTGAGAGGGCTGCTGAGACCCAGTACTTC
CDR3 protein: CSVGERAAETQYF

D gene: TRBD1
J gene: TRBJ2-7
clone size: NA
V gene: TRBV28
CDR3 DNA: TGTGCCAGCAGTAGACGTAGGGACAGGGCCCTAAAGCAGTACTTC
CDR3 protein: CASSRRRDRALKQYF

D gene: NA
J gene: TRBJ2-1
clone size: NA
V gene: TRBV13
CDR3 DNA: TGTGCCAGCAGTTTAATGAATGAGCAATTCTTC
CDR3 protein: CASSLMNEQFF

D gene: NA
J gene: TRBJ1-5
clone size: NA
V gene: TRBV12-3/TRBV12-4
CDR3 DNA: TGTGCCAGCACTTTAGATCAGTCCCAGCATTTT
CDR3 protein: CASTLDQSQHF

D gene: NA
J gene: TRBJ2-3
clone size: few
V gene: TRBV29-1
CDR3 DNA: TGCAGCGTTGCAGGCAGTAGCACAGATACGCAGTATTTT
CDR3 protein: CSVAGSSTDTQYF

D gene: TRBD2
J gene: TRBJ2-1
clone size: NA
V gene: TRBV11-2
CDR3 DNA: TGTGCCCGCAGCTCGCACCCCAGCGGGAGGATCTATAAGCAGTTCTTC
CDR3 protein: CARSSHPSGRIYKQFF

D gene: TRBD2
J gene: TRBJ2-3
clone size: medium-sized
V gene: TRBV11-2
CDR3 DNA: TGTGCCAGCAGCTTAGAGAGCGGGAGGGGCCGTCAAGATACGCAGTATTTT
CDR3 protein: CASSLESGRGRQDTQYF

D gene: NA
J gene: TRBJ2-3
clone size: NA
V gene: TRBV5-5
CDR3 DNA: TGTGCCAGTAGCTTAGGGCTAGCGCGTACAGATACGCGGTATTTT
CDR3 protein: CASSLGLARTDTRYF

D gene: TRBD2
J gene: TRBJ2-3
clone size: NA
V gene: TRBV30
CDR3 DNA: TGTTCCTGGAGTCCCCAACTGGGTAGCGGGTTGCCCGTTTCCCTAGATACGCAGTATTTT
CDR3 protein: CSWSPQLGSGLPVSLDTQYF

D gene: NA
J gene: TRBJ2-6
clone size: NA
V gene: TRBV6-1
CDR3 DNA: TGTGCCAATGTTAAAGGGGTTGCAGTGGCCAACGTCCTGACTTTC
CDR3 protein: CANVKGVAVANVLTF

D gene: NA
J gene: TRBJ2-1
clone size: NA
V gene: TRBV29-1
CDR3 DNA: TGCAGCGGGGAACTGAATAGTAATGAGCGGTTCTTC
CDR3 protein: CSGELNSNERFF

D gene: NA
J gene: TRBJ2-2
clone size: NA
V gene: TRBV11-2
CDR3 DNA: TGTGCCAGCAGCACGAACACCGTGGAGCTGTTCTTT
CDR3 protein: CASSTNTVELFF

D gene: NA
J gene: TRBJ2-7
clone size: NA
V gene: TRBV20-1
CDR3 DNA: TGCAGTGTAGGGTCGACCTACGAGCAGTACTTC
CDR3 protein: CSVGSTYEQYF

D gene: NA
J gene: TRBJ2-3
clone size: NA
V gene: TRBV11-2
CDR3 DNA: TGTGCCAGCAGCCTCGATGACCCCCTGCAGCTAGCGAGAAGCACAGATATGCAGTATTTT
CDR3 protein: CASSLDDPLQLARSTDMQYF

D gene: NA
J gene: TRBJ2-5
clone size: NA
V gene: TRBV6-2/TRBV6-3
CDR3 DNA: TGTGCCAGCAGTCACTCGGGCGTGCAAGAGACCCAGTACTTC
CDR3 protein: CASSHSGVQETQYF

D gene: NA
J gene: TRBJ2-3
clone size: medium-sized
V gene: TRBV11-2
CDR3 DNA: TGTGCCAGCAGAAAACCCGGGTCGGATACGCAGTATTTT
CDR3 protein: CASRKPGSDTQYF

D gene: TRBD1
J gene: TRBJ2-7
clone size: NA
V gene: TRBV6-6
CDR3 DNA: TGTGCCAGCTGTGGGGACAGGGGGCACGAGGAGTACTTC
CDR3 protein: CASCGDRGHEEYF

D gene: TRBD1
J gene: TRBJ2-6
clone size: few
V gene: TRBV5-1
CDR3 DNA: TGCGCCAGCAGCAGGACAGGGGGCGCTGGGGCCAACGTCCTGACTTTC
CDR3 protein: CASSRTGGAGANVLTF

D gene: NA
J gene: TRBJ2-4
clone size: NA
V gene: TRBV6-5
CDR3 DNA: TGTGCCAGCAGCCAAACATTGCTAGGGGTTCAGTACTTC
CDR3 protein: CASSQTLLGVQYF

D gene: NA
J gene: TRBJ2-7
clone size: medium-sized
V gene: TRBV28
CDR3 DNA: TGTGCCAGCAGTTTAATTGCCTATTACTACGAGCAGTACTTC
CDR3 protein: CASSLIAYYYEQYF

D gene: TRBD2
J gene: TRBJ2-7
clone size: NA
V gene: TRBV14
CDR3 DNA: TGTACCAGCGGGATGGGAGGACTCCTGGAGCAGTACTTC
CDR3 protein: CTSGMGGLLEQYF

D gene: NA
J gene: TRBJ2-3
clone size: NA
V gene: TRBV29-1
CDR3 DNA: TGCAGCGTTCCCGGGACTCCTTCTAACACGGATACGCAGTATTTT
CDR3 protein: CSVPGTPSNTDTQYF

D gene: NA
J gene: TRBJ2-1
clone size: many
V gene: TRBV5-4
CDR3 DNA: TGTGCCAGCACCCGTGGGGGCACCGGCCGCGCAGCCGATGAGCAGTTCTTC
CDR3 protein: CASTRGGTGRAADEQFF

D gene: NA
J gene: TRBJ2-6
clone size: few
V gene: TRBV2
CDR3 DNA: TGTGCCAGCAGTGAATTCGGCAACTCTGGGGCCAACGTCCTGACTTTC
CDR3 protein: CASSEFGNSGANVLTF

D gene: NA
J gene: TRBJ1-5
clone size: many
V gene: TRBV2
CDR3 DNA: TGTGCCAGCAGTGAAGCGCTTCGGGTGTGGGACAATCAGCCCCAGCATTTT
CDR3 protein: CASSEALRVWDNQPQHF

D gene: NA
J gene: TRBJ2-1
clone size: many
V gene: TRBV6-1
CDR3 DNA: TGTGCCAGCACCCCGCCAAGTGGGTCCTACAATGAGCAGTTCTTC
CDR3 protein: CASTPPSGSYNEQFF

D gene: NA
J gene: TRBJ2-7
clone size: NA
V gene: TRBV7-9
CDR3 DNA: TGTGCCAGTACCTCTCTTGGGTACGAGCAGTACTTC
CDR3 protein: CASTSLGYEQYF

D gene: NA
J gene: TRBJ2-2
clone size: once
V gene: TRBV6-1
CDR3 DNA: TGTGCCAGCAGTGATCTTAGCCTCACCGGGGAGGTGTTGTTT
CDR3 protein: CASSDLSLTGEVLF

D gene: NA
J gene: TRBJ2-7
clone size: NA
V gene: TRBV6-5
CDR3 DNA: TGTGTCAGCAGTTCCCCCCGCGGGGACGAGCTGTACTTC
CDR3 protein: CVSSSPRGDELYF

D gene: NA
J gene: TRBJ2-1
clone size: few
V gene: TRBV29-1
CDR3 DNA: TGCAGTGTTGAAGGAACATCCTACAATAAGCAGTTCTTC
CDR3 protein: CSVEGTSYNKQFF

D gene: NA
J gene: TRBJ2-5
clone size: NA
V gene: TRBV6-5
CDR3 DNA: TGCGCCAGCAGAGTGGGGCCCCGAGAGACCCAGTACTTC
CDR3 protein: CASRVGPRETQYF

D gene: TRBD1
J gene: TRBJ1-4
clone size: NA
V gene: TRBV5-1
CDR3 DNA: TGCGCCAGCAGCTCGGGTGTCTTAGAGCTGGGACAGGACGGTGAAGAACTGTTTTTT
CDR3 protein: CASSSGVLELGQDGEELFF

D gene: NA
J gene: TRBJ1-5
clone size: NA
V gene: TRBV12-3/TRBV12-4
CDR3 DNA: TGTGCCAGCAGGGGGAGGGGCCCAGGGAGAAATCAGCCCCAGCATTTT
CDR3 protein: CASRGRGPGRNQPQHF

D gene: TRBD1
J gene: TRBJ2-5
clone size: many
V gene: TRBV7-9
CDR3 DNA: TGTGCCAGCAGCTCAAGGGACAGGGGAGTGGAAGAGACCCAGTACTTC
CDR3 protein: CASSSRDRGVEETQYF

D gene: NA
J gene: TRBJ1-6
clone size: NA
V gene: TRBV28
CDR3 DNA: TGTGCCAGCAGTGGGGTCAGGGACATGAGCTCCCATATTTCACCCCTCCACTTT
CDR3 protein: CASSGVRDMSSHISPLHF

D gene: NA
J gene: TRBJ2-7
clone size: few
V gene: TRBV27
CDR3 DNA: TGTACCTGGACAAGGATCTACGAGCAGTACTTC
CDR3 protein: CTWTRIYEQYF

D gene: NA
J gene: TRBJ1-4
clone size: once
V gene: TRBV11-2
CDR3 DNA: TGTGCCGGCAGCTTAGATGTTGGGGGCGAAAAACTGTTTTTT
CDR3 protein: CAGSLDVGGEKLFF